This TCR beta chain was identified during a study of cytomegalovirus exposure and HLA in healthy donors. Study-level results: The study designated over 150 TCR beta chains cytomegalovirus-associated. When a later analysis compared HLA-associated TCR beta chains with equally common others, the HLA-associated chains turned out to be more clonally expanded and to have lower generation probabilities.

Notes on this clone: The antigen is not known.

It was with 60 Vbeta and 13 Jbeta primers that the PCR ran. TCRdb's table, derived via immunoSEQ multiplex PCR, lists solely in-frame clones and lacks some. This sample's clone table lists about 200,000 clones. The receptor was derived from a woman in her 30s in good health and CMV-seropositive. The sequenced sample was PBMCs.

CDR3 protein: CASSLGLGTGFYGYTF. As DNA, the CDR3 is TGTGCCAGCAGCTTAGGCCTCGGAACAGGGTTCTATGGCTACACCTTC. The V call is TRBV7-9, the J call TRBJ1-2; a possible D gene is TRBD1 (6 bases). Deletions cut 1 base from V and 4 bases from J, with 16 bases between. CDR1 SEHNR and CDR2 FQNEAQ come from the germline V gene (reference sequence). The CDR3 loop spans 16 amino acids.